This T cell receptor (beta chain) appears in the sequencing data of a study of T cells in Graves' hyperthyroidism and ophthalmopathy. Study-wide findings and caveats: Blood samples included most of the expanded thyroid clonotypes exceeding 0.001.

This clonotype occurred many times. What it recognizes is unknown. The TCR beta CDR3 regions underwent amplification using RNA transcripts as the source. Using the HTBI primer set, a first-round RT-PCR was run on the TCR CDR3. Each CDR3 protein gets one entry after TCRdb re-called the multiplex PCR reads with MiXCR. The table records under 400,000 distinct CDR3 sequences, over 11% of them present only once. Fresh peripheral blood, 9.5 to 10 ml of it, supplied the PBMCs. Germline CDR1 and CDR2: MNHNS and SASEGT. The CDR3 runs 13 residues. Between the trimmed V and J ends, which lost 7 bases and 7 bases, there was a span of 17 bases.

This TCR was sampled from an older woman with Graves' hyperthyroidism. The rearrangement joins TRBV6-1 to TRBJ2-7, with a weak D call TRBD1 (6 bases). Sequenced sample: blood. CDR3 in amino acids: CASTGTRGDEQYF. As DNA, the CDR3 is TGTGCCAGCACCGGGACCAGGGGCGATGAGCAGTACTTC.